The rows below give T cell receptor beta chains drawn from one sample of a study of T cell responses to AZD1222 COVID-19 vaccine. Profiled with immunoSEQ multiplex PCR; TCRdb holds only in-frame clones, not every one. The sample has 83,000 or so clones; about nine tenths are singletons. The material was peripheral blood, obtained 28 days after the second AZD1222 dose. Receptors originate from an adult who received the AZD1222 COVID-19 vaccine. Each CDR3 is given with its conserved first and last residue. Some rows mark clone size as missing; the rest say once, few, many or name a class of expanded clone.

size | J | V | CDR3
- | TRBJ1-2 | TRBV3-1/TRBV3-2 | CASSPQYGTGGNGYTF
- | TRBJ2-2 | TRBV19 | CASSFQGATGELFF
- | TRBJ2-2 | TRBV4-1 | CASSQGRGRSTNTGELFF
- | TRBJ1-4 | TRBV19 | CASSPGLGIYEKLFF
- | TRBJ1-6 | TRBV5-4 | CASSSGGTSPLHF
- | TRBJ1-5 | TRBV19 | CASSPWGPYSNQPQHF
- | TRBJ2-5 | TRBV5-1 | CASSPPPPSTETQYF
- | TRBJ2-3 | TRBV14 | CASRLGTGGTDTQYF
- | TRBJ2-7 | TRBV30 | CAWSVQGGAYEQYF
- | TRBJ2-2 | TRBV18 | CASSPTGGPTGELFF
- | TRBJ1-1 | TRBV5-1 | CASSFGDWFNTGGVNTEAFF
once | TRBJ2-5 | TRBV3-1/TRBV3-2 | CASSQGNRGIGETQYF
- | TRBJ1-3 | TRBV6-5 | CATTGVSGNTIYF
- | TRBJ1-2 | TRBV6-5 | CASSLTQGLGGYTF
once | TRBJ2-1 | TRBV3-1/TRBV3-2 | CASRNQGRTREQFF
- | TRBJ2-3 | TRBV5-8 | CASSPLPHQSFTDTQYF
- | TRBJ1-1 | TRBV12-3/TRBV12-4 | CASSSTLGPFF
- | TRBJ2-7 | TRBV6-5 | CASSYRLAGGYEQYF
- | TRBJ2-7 | TRBV27 | CASSLRTLGRYEQYF
- | TRBJ1-2 | TRBV13 | CASSLERQGHGYTF
few | TRBJ2-7 | TRBV11-3 | CASSLDYAGTEQYF